The entry below describes one T cell receptor beta chain. The data belong to a study of control samples from healthy donors and cancer patients. Produced via immunoSEQ multiplex PCR; TCRdb's table is partial and in-frame only. Of roughly 120,000 clones in the sample, about nine tenths were seen once. CDR1 and CDR2 from the germline V gene are MNHEY and SMNVEV (reference sequence). Losses at the gene ends were 6 bases for V and 2 bases for J; bases not matched to a gene: 5. This CDR3 spans 14 amino acids. The gene calls are TRBV27 and TRBJ1-1; TRBD1 matches 8 bases. This sequence was found in a human donor in good health. The donor label of this sample is uncertain. Material for sequencing was blood. The CDR3 protein is CASRRTGFNTEAFF. CDR3 coding DNA: TGTGCCAGCAGGAGGACAGGGTTTAACACTGAAGCTTTCTTT.